The rows below give T cell receptor beta chains drawn from one sample of a study of beta chain features in type 1 diabetes. Sequencing was performed with immunoSEQ multiplex PCR; in TCRdb, only in-frame clones are kept and a portion is missing. The data show 330,000 or so clones, 13% to 15% seen once. The specimen was central memory CD4+ T cells from blood. All receptors come from a man aged 25-45 years in good health. The CDR3 runs from the conserved cysteine through the conserved F or W. The D gene is left open where the match is weak. Clone size is shown for a subset of rows, as once, few, many or a class of expanded clone.

v_call,clone_size,j_call,d_call,cdr3_aa,cdr3_nt
TRBV19,few,TRBJ1-4,-,CASSIGPGQSNEKLFF,TGTGCCAGTAGTATTGGGCCGGGACAATCTAATGAAAAACTGTTTTTT
TRBV7-2,-,TRBJ2-5,-,CASSFGGARETQYF,TGTGCCAGCAGCTTCGGCGGGGCGCGGGAGACCCAGTACTTC
TRBV25-1,-,TRBJ2-3,TRBD2,CASSLAGPRTDTQYF,TGTGCCAGCAGTCTAGCGGGACCTCGCACAGATACGCAGTATTTT
TRBV6-1,-,TRBJ2-3,-,CASSRTGDTDTQYF,TGTGCCAGCAGCAGGACGGGGGACACAGATACGCAGTATTTT
TRBV7-3,few,TRBJ2-1,TRBD2,CASSLTHGRAYNEQFF,TGTGCCAGCAGCTTAACTCACGGGAGGGCCTACAATGAGCAGTTCTTC
TRBV4-2,-,TRBJ1-4,-,CASSQAAGGVNEKLFF,TGTGCCAGCAGCCAAGCGGCAGGCGGTGTTAATGAAAAACTGTTTTTT
TRBV7-2,few,TRBJ2-7,-,CASSLGQRGSEQYF,TGTGCCAGCAGCTTAGGGCAGAGGGGCTCCGAGCAGTACTTC
TRBV11-3,-,TRBJ2-1,-,CASSPSPSSYNEQFF,TGTGCCAGCAGCCCCAGCCCCAGCTCCTACAATGAGCAGTTCTTC
TRBV9,many,TRBJ2-7,TRBD1,CASSVGQGDPYEQYF,TGTGCCAGCAGCGTAGGGCAGGGGGACCCCTACGAGCAGTACTTC
TRBV9,few,TRBJ2-5,-,CASSVDQGQETQYF,TGTGCCAGCAGCGTTGATCAGGGACAAGAGACCCAGTACTTC
TRBV21-1,-,TRBJ2-2,-,CASSKTSGDTGELFF,TGTGCCAGCAGCAAAACTAGCGGGGACACCGGGGAGCTGTTTTTT
TRBV6-5,-,TRBJ2-1,TRBD1,CASSVWDRGDEQFF,TGTGCCAGCAGTGTATGGGACAGGGGGGATGAGCAGTTCTTC
TRBV6-5,-,TRBJ1-2,-,CASSYLLAGSAEDYTF,TGTGCCAGCAGTTACCTCCTCGCAGGCAGCGCTGAGGACTACACCTTC
TRBV6-5,few,TRBJ1-4,-,CASSYSSPPSNEKLFF,TGTGCCAGCAGTTACTCTAGCCCGCCTTCTAATGAAAAACTGTTTTTT
TRBV7-8,-,TRBJ1-5,-,CASSLVGNQPQHF,TGTGCCAGCAGCTTAGTTGGGAATCAGCCCCAGCATTTT
TRBV4-2,few,TRBJ2-1,-,CASSQDSTHNEQFF,TGTGCCAGCAGCCAAGATTCTACCCACAATGAGCAGTTCTTC
TRBV5-4,-,TRBJ2-2,-,CASSISNTGELFF,TGTGCCAGCAGCATCTCCAACACCGGGGAGCTGTTTTTT
TRBV4-1,-,TRBJ2-1,-,CASSQERLQFF,TGCGCCAGCAGCCAAGAGAGACTTCAGTTCTTC
TRBV5-4,-,TRBJ2-3,TRBD2,CASSLGTSGLTDTQYF,TGTGCCAGCAGCCTTGGGACTAGCGGGTTAACAGATACGCAGTATTTT
TRBV15,few,TRBJ2-7,-,CATSRDNYEQYF,TGTGCCACCAGCAGAGACAACTACGAGCAGTACTTC
TRBV13,-,TRBJ2-5,TRBD1,CASSGRSGTGVWAETQYF,TGTGCCAGCAGCGGACGCTCCGGGACAGGGGTTTGGGCAGAGACCCAGTACTTC
TRBV29-1,few,TRBJ1-1,-,CSVELQPNTEAFF,TGCAGCGTTGAATTACAGCCAAACACTGAAGCTTTCTTT
TRBV7-7,few,TRBJ2-5,-,CASGRGKETQYF,TGTGCCAGCGGCCGCGGGAAAGAGACCCAGTACTTC
TRBV6-1,-,TRBJ2-2,-,CAGYRDGRRELFF,TGTGCCGGTTACAGGGACGGGCGCCGGGAGCTGTTTTTT
TRBV6-5,-,TRBJ1-2,TRBD1,CASRRTGGGGYTF,TGTGCCAGCCGTCGGACAGGGGGTGGTGGCTACACCTTC
TRBV4-2,few,TRBJ2-3,TRBD2,CASSQAETSGSDTQYF,TGTGCCAGCAGCCAAGCCGAGACTAGCGGGAGTGATACGCAGTATTTT
TRBV7-2,-,TRBJ1-5,TRBD1,CASSLERTGTQPQHF,TGTGCCAGCAGCTTAGAGCGGACAGGGACCCAGCCCCAGCATTTT
TRBV5-4,-,TRBJ2-7,-,CASSLSAGVSEQYF,TGTGCCAGCAGCTTGAGCGCAGGGGTCAGTGAGCAGTACTTC
TRBV6-7,few,TRBJ2-1,-,CASSYSLKSKFF,TGTGCCAGCAGTTACTCGTTAAAGAGTAAGTTCTTC
TRBV6-6,-,TRBJ2-2,-,CASSVMRTGELFF,TGTGCCAGCAGTGTTATGAGGACCGGGGAGCTGTTTTTT
TRBV2,few,TRBJ2-3,TRBD2,CASSKEGTSGDTQYF,TGTGCCAGCAGCAAGGAGGGGACTAGCGGAGATACGCAGTATTTT
TRBV9,-,TRBJ2-1,-,CASSVAGLAIRNEQFF,TGTGCCAGCAGCGTAGCAGGTCTAGCAATACGCAATGAGCAGTTCTTC
TRBV20-1,few,TRBJ2-3,-,CSLGKADTQYF,TGCAGCCTGGGAAAAGCAGATACGCAGTATTTT
TRBV2,few,TRBJ2-2,TRBD2,CASSFSGRNTGELFF,TGTGCCAGCAGTTTTAGCGGGAGGAACACCGGGGAGCTGTTTTTT
TRBV5-1,few,TRBJ2-5,-,CASSLAGQPQETQYF,TGCGCCAGCAGCTTGGCTGGACAGCCTCAAGAGACCCAGTACTTC
TRBV7-2,-,TRBJ2-5,TRBD2,CASSLLAGGPYETQYF,TGTGCCAGCAGCCTGCTAGCGGGGGGGCCGTATGAGACCCAGTACTTC
TRBV28,few,TRBJ2-5,-,CASSFKGGETQYF,TGTGCCAGCAGTTTTAAGGGGGGGGAGACCCAGTACTTC
TRBV28,-,TRBJ1-2,TRBD1,CASTTQETGSSFYGYTF,TGTGCCAGCACCACACAAGAGACAGGGTCCTCGTTCTATGGCTACACCTTC
TRBV6-5,few,TRBJ1-5,-,CASRSGNQPQHF,TGTGCCAGCAGGAGCGGGAATCAGCCCCAGCATTTT
TRBV7-7,few,TRBJ1-3,-,CASSKRNGGQVYF,TGTGCCAGCAGCAAAAGAAACGGGGGCCAAGTATATTTT
TRBV7-3,-,TRBJ2-2,-,CASRRRGNTGELFF,TGTGCCAGCAGGAGAAGGGGGAACACCGGGGAGCTGTTTTTT
TRBV28,many,TRBJ2-7,TRBD2,CAMGTSGFYEQYF,TGTGCCATGGGGACTAGCGGGTTCTACGAGCAGTACTTC
TRBV5-1,few,TRBJ2-1,TRBD1,CASSWRQGARNEQFF,TGCGCCAGCAGTTGGAGACAGGGGGCTCGGAATGAGCAGTTCTTC
TRBV14,few,TRBJ2-2,-,CASSRGWQNTGELFF,TGTGCCAGCAGCCGGGGCTGGCAGAACACCGGGGAGCTGTTTTTT
TRBV27,few,TRBJ2-5,-,CASSPGDQETQYF,TGTGCCAGCAGCCCTGGGGACCAAGAGACCCAGTACTTC
TRBV29-1,-,TRBJ2-5,TRBD2,CSVAVLSGGETQYF,TGCAGCGTTGCAGTCCTCTCGGGAGGGGAGACCCAGTACTTC
TRBV25-1,few,TRBJ2-1,-,CASSSTSRGYNEQFF,TGTGCCAGCTCATCCACCTCCAGGGGCTACAATGAGCAGTTCTTC
TRBV19,few,TRBJ1-5,-,CASSTREESQPQHF,TGTGCCAGTAGTACCAGAGAGGAAAGTCAGCCCCAGCATTTT
TRBV19,-,TRBJ1-1,TRBD1,CASHHGSGRTGENTEAFF,TGTGCCAGTCATCATGGGAGTGGGAGAACAGGGGAGAACACTGAAGCTTTCTTT
TRBV29-1,-,TRBJ1-2,-,CSVGGRSFEGGF,TGCAGCGTTGGAGGGAGGAGTTTCGAAGGGGGCTTC
TRBV4-1,few,TRBJ2-3,TRBD2,CASSPLGLADFTDTQYF,TGCGCCAGCAGCCCCTTGGGACTAGCGGATTTCACAGATACGCAGTATTTT
TRBV30,-,TRBJ2-3,TRBD2,CAWSSGALAGVLDTQYF,TGTGCCTGGAGTTCGGGGGCTCTAGCGGGAGTTTTGGATACGCAGTATTTT
TRBV4-3,few,TRBJ1-1,-,CASSHSQNTEAFF,TGCGCCAGCAGCCATAGCCAAAACACTGAAGCTTTCTTT
TRBV7-2,-,TRBJ1-4,TRBD1,CASSLDRGAFNEKLFF,TGTGCCAGCAGCCTTGACAGGGGAGCTTTTAATGAAAAACTGTTTTTT
TRBV6-5,few,TRBJ2-3,TRBD2,CASTPRTSVTDTQYF,TGTGCCAGCACCCCGCGGACTAGCGTCACAGATACGCAGTATTTT
TRBV10-1,few,TRBJ2-2,-,CASMGHTGELFF,TGCGCCAGCATGGGGCACACCGGGGAGCTGTTTTTT
TRBV11-2,-,TRBJ2-2,TRBD1,CASSSQGAPGELFF,TGTGCCAGCAGCTCACAGGGGGCGCCCGGGGAGCTGTTTTTT
TRBV7-8,few,TRBJ2-2,-,CASNDGSNTGELFF,TGTGCCAGCAATGACGGATCGAACACCGGGGAGCTGTTTTTT
TRBV12-5,-,TRBJ1-6,-,CASGLITGVVSPLHF,TGTGCTAGTGGTTTGATAACGGGTGTAGTCTCACCCCTCCACTTT
TRBV2,-,TRBJ1-1,-,CASSPTLFRDTEAFF,TGTGCCAGCAGTCCCACCCTTTTCAGGGACACTGAAGCTTTCTTT